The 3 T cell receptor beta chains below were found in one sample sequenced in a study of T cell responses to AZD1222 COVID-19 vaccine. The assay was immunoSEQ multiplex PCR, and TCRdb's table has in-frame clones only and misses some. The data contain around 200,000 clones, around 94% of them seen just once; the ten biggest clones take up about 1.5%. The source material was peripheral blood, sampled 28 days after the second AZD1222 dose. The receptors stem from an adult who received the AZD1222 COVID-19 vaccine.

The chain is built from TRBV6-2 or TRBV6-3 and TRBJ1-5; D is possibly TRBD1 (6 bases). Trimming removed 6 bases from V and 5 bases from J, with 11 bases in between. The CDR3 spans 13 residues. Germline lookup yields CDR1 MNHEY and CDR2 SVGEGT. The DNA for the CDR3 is TGTGCCAGCAGCTTTGACAGGTATCAGCCCCAGCATTTT. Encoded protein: CASSFDRYQPQHF.

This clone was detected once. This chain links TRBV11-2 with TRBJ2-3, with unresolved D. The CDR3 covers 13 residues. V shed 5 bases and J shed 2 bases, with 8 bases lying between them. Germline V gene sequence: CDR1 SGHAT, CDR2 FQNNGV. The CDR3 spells CASSPVYTDTQYF. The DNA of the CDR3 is TGTGCCAGCAGCCCTGTCTACACAGATACGCAGTATTTT.

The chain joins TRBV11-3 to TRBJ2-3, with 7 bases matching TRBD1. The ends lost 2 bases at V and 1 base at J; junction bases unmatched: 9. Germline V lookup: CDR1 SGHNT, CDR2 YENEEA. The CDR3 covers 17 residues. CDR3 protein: CASSLRLRTGGTDTQYF. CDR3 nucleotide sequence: TGTGCCAGCAGCTTACGCTTGAGAACAGGGGGCACAGATACGCAGTATTTT.